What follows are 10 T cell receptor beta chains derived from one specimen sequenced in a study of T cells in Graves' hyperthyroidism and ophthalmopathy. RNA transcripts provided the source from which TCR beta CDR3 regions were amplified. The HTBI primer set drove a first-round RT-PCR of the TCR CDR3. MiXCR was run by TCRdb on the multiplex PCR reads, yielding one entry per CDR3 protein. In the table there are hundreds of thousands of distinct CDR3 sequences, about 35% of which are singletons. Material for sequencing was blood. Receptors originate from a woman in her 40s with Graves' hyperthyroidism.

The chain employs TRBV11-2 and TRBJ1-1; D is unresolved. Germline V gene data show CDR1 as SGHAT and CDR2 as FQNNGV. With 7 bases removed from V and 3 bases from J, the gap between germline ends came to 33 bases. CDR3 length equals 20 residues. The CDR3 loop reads CASTYLTSGSQETQYTEAFF. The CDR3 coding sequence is TGTGCCAGCACCTACCTGACTAGCGGGAGCCAAGAGACCCAGTACACTGAAGCTTTCTTT.

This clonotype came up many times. CDR3 in amino acids: CASSLSGRAYEQYF. In DNA, the CDR3 is TGTGCCAGCAGCCTAAGCGGGAGGGCCTACGAGCAGTACTTC. The chain couples TRBV13 to TRBJ2-7, with 10 bases fitting TRBD2. Germline V gene sequence: CDR1 PRHDT, CDR2 FYEKMQ (reference sequence). The J segment lost 2 bases and the V segment lost 5 bases, leaving 3 bases of the junction unmatched. The CDR3 consists of 14 residues. The variable domain in full, with the rest retrieved from reference TRBV13 and TRBJ2-7, is AAGVIQSPRHLIKEKRETATLKCYPIPRHDTVYWYQQGPGQDPQFLISFYEKMQSDKGSIPDRFSAQQFSDYHSELNMSSLELGDSALYFCASSLSGRAYEQYFGPGTRLTVT.

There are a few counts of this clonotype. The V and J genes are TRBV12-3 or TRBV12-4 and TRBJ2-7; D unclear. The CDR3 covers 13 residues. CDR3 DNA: TGTGCTAGTGGTTACCGGGCCCCCTACGAGCAGTACTTC. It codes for CASGYRAPYEQYF.

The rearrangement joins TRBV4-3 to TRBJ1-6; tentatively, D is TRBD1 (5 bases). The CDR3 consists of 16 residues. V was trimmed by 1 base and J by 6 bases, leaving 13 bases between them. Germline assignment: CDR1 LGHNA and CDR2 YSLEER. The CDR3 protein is CASSQVYQGGNSPLHF. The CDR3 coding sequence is TGCGCCAGCAGCCAAGTTTACCAGGGAGGTAATTCACCCCTCCACTTT.

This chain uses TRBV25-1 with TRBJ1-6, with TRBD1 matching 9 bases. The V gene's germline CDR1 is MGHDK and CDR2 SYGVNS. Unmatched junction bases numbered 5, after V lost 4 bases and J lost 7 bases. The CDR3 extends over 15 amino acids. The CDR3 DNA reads TGTGCCAGCAGTGTACAGGGGGCATGGAATTCACCCCTCCACTTT. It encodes CASSVQGAWNSPLHF.

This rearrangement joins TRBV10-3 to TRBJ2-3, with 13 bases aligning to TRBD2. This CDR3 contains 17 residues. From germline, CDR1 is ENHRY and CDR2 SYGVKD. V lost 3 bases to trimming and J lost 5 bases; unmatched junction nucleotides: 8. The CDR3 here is CAISDGLAGEGGDTQYF. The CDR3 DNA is TGTGCCATCAGTGATGGACTAGCGGGAGAGGGCGGAGATACGCAGTATTTT.

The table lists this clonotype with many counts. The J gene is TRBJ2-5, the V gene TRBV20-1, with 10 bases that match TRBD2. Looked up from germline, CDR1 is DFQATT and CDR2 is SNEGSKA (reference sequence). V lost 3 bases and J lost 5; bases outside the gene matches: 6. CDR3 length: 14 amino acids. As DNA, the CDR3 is TGCAGTGCTAGTGCTCCTAGCGGGAGTGAGACCCAGTACTTC. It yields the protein CSASAPSGSETQYF.

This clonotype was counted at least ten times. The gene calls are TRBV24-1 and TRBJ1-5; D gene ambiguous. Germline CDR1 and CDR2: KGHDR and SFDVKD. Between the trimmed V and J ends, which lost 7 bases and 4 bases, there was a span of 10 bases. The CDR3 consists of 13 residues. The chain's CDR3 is CATSGRMNQPQHF. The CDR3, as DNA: TGTGCCACCAGCGGTCGCATGAATCAGCCCCAGCATTTT.

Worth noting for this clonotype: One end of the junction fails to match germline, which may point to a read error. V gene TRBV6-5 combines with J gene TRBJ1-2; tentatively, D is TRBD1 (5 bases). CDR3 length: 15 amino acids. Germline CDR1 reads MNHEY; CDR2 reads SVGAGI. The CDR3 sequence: CASSYSSLGEYGSTF. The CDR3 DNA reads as TGTGCCAGCAGTTACTCCTCTTTAGGGGAGTATGGCTCCACCTTC.

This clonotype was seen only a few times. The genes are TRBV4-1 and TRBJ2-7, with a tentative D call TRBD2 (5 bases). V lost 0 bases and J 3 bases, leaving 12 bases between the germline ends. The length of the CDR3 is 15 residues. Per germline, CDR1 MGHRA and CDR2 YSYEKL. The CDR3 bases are TGCGCCAGCAGCCAAGATGAGGGCACCCTCTACGAGCAGTACTTC. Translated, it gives CASSQDEGTLYEQYF.